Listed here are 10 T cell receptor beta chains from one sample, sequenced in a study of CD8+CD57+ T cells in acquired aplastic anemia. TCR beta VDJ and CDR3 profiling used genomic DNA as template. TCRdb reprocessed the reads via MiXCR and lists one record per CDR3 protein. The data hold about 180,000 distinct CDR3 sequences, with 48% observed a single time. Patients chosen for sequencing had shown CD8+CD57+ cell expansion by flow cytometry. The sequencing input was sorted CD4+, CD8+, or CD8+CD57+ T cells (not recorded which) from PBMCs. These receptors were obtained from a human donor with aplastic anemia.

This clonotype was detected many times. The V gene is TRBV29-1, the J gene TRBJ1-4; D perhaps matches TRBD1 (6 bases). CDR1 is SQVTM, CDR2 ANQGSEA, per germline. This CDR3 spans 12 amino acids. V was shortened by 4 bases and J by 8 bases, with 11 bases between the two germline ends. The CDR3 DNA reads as TGCAGCGTTGTTGGGGGCGGCGAAAAACTGTTTTTT. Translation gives CSVVGGGEKLFF.

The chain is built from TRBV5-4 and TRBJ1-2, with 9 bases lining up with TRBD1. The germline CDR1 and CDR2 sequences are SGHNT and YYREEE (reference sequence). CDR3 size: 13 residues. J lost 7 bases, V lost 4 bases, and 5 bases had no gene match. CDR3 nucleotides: TGTGCCAGCAGCAAACAGGGGGCGTCTGGCTACACCTTC. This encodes CASSKQGASGYTF.

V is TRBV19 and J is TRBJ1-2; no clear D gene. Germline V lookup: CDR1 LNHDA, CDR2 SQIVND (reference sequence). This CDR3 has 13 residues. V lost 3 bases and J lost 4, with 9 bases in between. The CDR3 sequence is CASSMGQVYGYTF. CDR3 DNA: TGTGCCAGTAGTATGGGTCAGGTCTATGGCTACACCTTC.

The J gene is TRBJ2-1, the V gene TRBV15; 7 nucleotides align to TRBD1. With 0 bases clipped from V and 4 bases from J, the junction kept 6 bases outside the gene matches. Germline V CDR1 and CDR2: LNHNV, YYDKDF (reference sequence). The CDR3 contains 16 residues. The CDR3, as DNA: TGTGCCACCAGCAGAGAATGGACAGGCGATTACAATGAGCAGTTCTTC. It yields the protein CATSREWTGDYNEQFF.

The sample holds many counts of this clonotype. The CDR3 region is CASSIDPIGETQYF. CDR3 sequence (DNA): TGTGCCAGTAGTATAGACCCGATAGGGGAGACCCAGTACTTC. This sequence joins TRBV19 and TRBJ2-5, with D hard to call. CDR1 and CDR2 (germline): LNHDA, SQIVND (reference sequence). Trimming took 0 bases from V and 5 from J, leaving 10 bases between them. The CDR3 extends over 14 amino acids.

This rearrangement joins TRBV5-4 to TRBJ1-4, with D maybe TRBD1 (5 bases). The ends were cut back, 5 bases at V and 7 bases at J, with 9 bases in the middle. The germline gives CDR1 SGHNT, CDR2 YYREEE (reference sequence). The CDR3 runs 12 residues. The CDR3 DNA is TGTGCCAGCAGTTGGGACCTTGAAAAACTGTTTTTT. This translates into CASSWDLEKLFF.

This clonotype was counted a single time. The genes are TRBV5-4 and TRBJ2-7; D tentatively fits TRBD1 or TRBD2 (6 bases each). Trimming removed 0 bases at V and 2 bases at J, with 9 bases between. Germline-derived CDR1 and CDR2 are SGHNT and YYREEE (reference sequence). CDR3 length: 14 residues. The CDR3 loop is CASSLGGDTYEQYF. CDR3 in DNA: TGTGCCAGCAGCTTGGGGGGGGACACCTACGAGCAGTACTTC.

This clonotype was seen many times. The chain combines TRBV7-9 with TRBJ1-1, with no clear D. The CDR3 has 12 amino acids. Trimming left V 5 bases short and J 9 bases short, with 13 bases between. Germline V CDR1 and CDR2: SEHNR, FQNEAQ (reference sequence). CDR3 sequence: CASSPWGEKAFF. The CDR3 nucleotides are TGTGCCAGCAGCCCCTGGGGTGAGAAAGCTTTCTTT.

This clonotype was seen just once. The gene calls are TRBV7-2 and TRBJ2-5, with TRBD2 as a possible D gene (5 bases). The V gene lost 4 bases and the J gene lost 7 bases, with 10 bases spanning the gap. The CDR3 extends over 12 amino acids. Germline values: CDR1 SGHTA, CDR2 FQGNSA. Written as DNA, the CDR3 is TGTGCCAGCAGCTCCAGCGGCGGGACCCAGTACTTC. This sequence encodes CASSSSGGTQYF.

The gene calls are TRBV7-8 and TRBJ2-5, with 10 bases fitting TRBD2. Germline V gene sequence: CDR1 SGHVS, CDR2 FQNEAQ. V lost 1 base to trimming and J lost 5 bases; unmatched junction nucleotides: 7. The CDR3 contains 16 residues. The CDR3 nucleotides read TGTGCCAGCAGCTTAGGGGCTAGCGGGAGAGTGGAGACCCAGTACTTC. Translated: CASSLGASGRVETQYF.